A single sample gave rise to the 27 T cell receptor beta chains below, sequenced in a study of regulatory T cells. Amplification used 52 TRBV primers and 13 TRBJ primers. The assay was immunoSEQ multiplex PCR, and TCRdb's table has in-frame clones only and misses some. The table records just over 20,000 clones, 80% to 95% of them present only once. The specimen sequenced was CD8+ T cells sorted from blood. All receptors come from a child aged 2-15 years with CD3G deficiency.

There are a few counts of this clone. This chain links TRBV7-9 with TRBJ2-1; D is possibly TRBD1 (6 bases). The length of the CDR3 is 15 residues. CDR1 SEHNR and CDR2 FQNEAQ come from the germline V gene (reference sequence). V was pared by 1 base and J by 4 bases, with 11 bases between. The CDR3: CASSLGQELYNEQFF. The CDR3 DNA follows: TGTGCCAGCAGCTTAGGACAGGAGCTTTACAATGAGCAGTTCTTC.

The rearrangement uses TRBV28 and TRBJ2-1; 12 bases agree with TRBD2. CDR1 and CDR2 (germline): MDHEN, SYDVKM. The V gene end was trimmed by 6 bases and the J gene end by 8 bases; junction bases not matched to a gene: 14. This CDR3 has 17 residues. In DNA, the CDR3 is TGTGCCAGCAGCCCGCGATTTTGGACTAGCGGGAAAGATGAGCAGTTCTTC. This sequence encodes CASSPRFWTSGKDEQFF.

This chain joins TRBV10-2 and TRBJ2-7; no reliable D call. The germline V and J ends were trimmed by 3 bases and 4 bases, with 10 bases remaining between them. CDR1 WSHSY and CDR2 SAAADI come from the germline V gene. This CDR3 contains 13 residues. CDR3: CASSEKGPYEQYF. CDR3 in DNA: TGCGCCAGCAGTGAAAAGGGCCCATACGAGCAGTACTTC.

Points on this clone: Germline and junction disagree at one end, which may indicate a read error. The chain is built from TRBV6-1 and TRBJ2-7; D gene unclear. This CDR3 is 10 amino acids long. The germline V gene has CDR1 MNHNS and CDR2 SASEGT. The CDR3, as DNA: TGTGCCAGCCGCCAGGAACACCTGTGCTTC. Translated: CASRQEHLCF.

The V and J genes are TRBV7-8 and TRBJ2-7; D is possibly TRBD2 (6 bases). This CDR3 region has 15 residues. V was cut by 1 base and J by 3 bases, with 13 bases left in between. Germline V gene data show CDR1 as SGHVS and CDR2 as FQNEAQ. CDR3 coding DNA: TGTGCCAGCAGCTTAGATGGAACGGGAGTCTACGAGCAGTACTTC. This encodes CASSLDGTGVYEQYF.

CDR3: CASSFRQTYEQYF. CDR3 DNA: TGTGCCAGCAGTTTCCGACAGACCTACGAGCAGTACTTC. The V gene is TRBV28, the J gene TRBJ2-5; weak D call: TRBD1 (5 bases). The better agreement between TRBJ2-7 and the DNA end casts doubt on the J call. Germline V lookup: CDR1 MDHEN, CDR2 SYDVKM. CDR3 length: 13 residues.

The V and J genes are TRBV10-3 and TRBJ2-3; TRBD2 aligns across 10 bases. CDR1 ENHRY and CDR2 SYGVKD come from the germline V gene. This CDR3 region has 18 residues. The junction had 13 bases not matched to a gene; V was cut back by 2 bases and J by 5 bases. Here the CDR3 reads CAISEAGTSGTVGDTQYF. DNA of the CDR3: TGTGCCATCAGTGAGGCGGGTACTAGCGGGACTGTCGGAGATACGCAGTATTTT.

This chain links TRBV28 with TRBJ2-7, with TRBD1 matching over 7 bases. Germline lookup yields CDR1 MDHEN and CDR2 SYDVKM. This CDR3 has 15 residues. The trim removed 6 bases at V and 2 bases at J, leaving 10 bases unmatched. This CDR3 is CASSPRGNLPYEQYF. DNA for the CDR3: TGTGCCAGCAGCCCCAGGGGGAATCTACCCTACGAGCAGTACTTC.

The rearrangement links TRBV28 to TRBJ2-7; 8 bases are a match to TRBD1. The CDR3 has 16 amino acids. V lost 4 bases and J lost 2; bases outside the gene matches: 10. Per germline, CDR1 MDHEN and CDR2 SYDVKM. CDR3 bases: TGTGCCAGCAGTTCAGGTTCCGGACAGGGTCCCTACGAGCAGTACTTC. Protein product: CASSSGSGQGPYEQYF.

This chain joins TRBV27 and TRBJ2-7, with 7 bases matching TRBD2. Germline values: CDR1 MNHEY, CDR2 SMNVEV (reference sequence). The V segment lost 6 bases and the J segment 7 bases; nucleotides outside the gene matches: 6. The CDR3 spans 12 residues. The CDR3 nucleotides read TGTGCCAGCAGCGGACCGGGGGGAGAGCAGTACTTC. Its protein product is CASSGPGGEQYF.

This chain joins TRBV6-1 and TRBJ2-7; D may be TRBD1 or TRBD2 (5 bases each). With 2 bases removed from V and 3 bases from J, the gap between germline ends came to 11 bases. The germline V gene has CDR1 MNHNS and CDR2 SASEGT. The CDR3 covers 14 residues. As DNA, the CDR3 is TGTGCCAGCAGTGAATGGGGACCTATCTACGAGCAGTACTTC. This translates into CASSEWGPIYEQYF.

The chain has TRBV5-5 and TRBJ2-7; TRBD1 matches 10 bases. The CDR3 totals 14 residues. Trimming removed 4 bases from V and 5 bases from J; junction bases left unmatched: 6. Germline V lookup: CDR1 SGHKS, CDR2 YYEKEE (reference sequence). CDR3: CASSLTGTGDEQYF. In DNA form, the CDR3 reads TGTGCCAGCAGCCTGACCGGGACAGGGGACGAGCAGTACTTC.

V gene TRBV28 combines with J gene TRBJ2-3; 8 nucleotides line up with TRBD2. The CDR3 is 18 amino acids. Trimming cost V 3 bases and J 5 bases; bases outside gene matches: 16. Germline assignment: CDR1 MDHEN and CDR2 SYDVKM. The CDR3 nucleotides read TGTGCCAGCAGTTTGTCAGAATATCGTGCGGGAGGTGGAGATACGCAGTATTTT. Its protein product is CASSLSEYRAGGGDTQYF.

The V and J genes are TRBV9 and TRBJ2-1; D call uncertain. V was clipped by 2 bases and J by 9 bases, with 12 bases between them. This CDR3 spans 13 amino acids. CDR1 is SGDLS and CDR2 is YYNGEE in the germline V gene. In DNA form, the CDR3 reads TGTGCCAGCAGCGTCGTAGACGTGGGTGAGCAGTTCTTC. Translated, it gives CASSVVDVGEQFF.

The chain is built from TRBV11-2 and TRBJ2-7; tentative D call: TRBD2 (5 bases). CDR1 is SGHAT and CDR2 is FQNNGV in the germline V gene. Trimming took off 3 bases at V and 7 bases at J, with 13 bases between the two ends. There are 13 residues in the CDR3. This CDR3 is CASSLGSLGEQYF. The DNA of the CDR3 is TGTGCCAGCAGCTTGGGGTCACTAGGGGAGCAGTACTTC.

This clone was observed a single time. This sequence joins TRBV5-1 and TRBJ2-2; unclear D gene. The CDR3 sequence is 13 residues long. CDR1 is SGHRS and CDR2 is YFSETQ in the germline V gene. Trimming removed 1 base from V and 6 bases from J, with 7 bases in between. CDR3 sequence reads: CASSLLLAGELFF. The DNA for the CDR3 is TGCGCCAGCAGCTTGTTGTTAGCCGGGGAGCTGTTTTTT.

V and J are TRBV28 and TRBJ1-1; 7 positions match TRBD1. The CDR3 is 17 amino acids. CDR1 is MDHEN, CDR2 SYDVKM, per germline. V was clipped by 2 bases and J by 7 bases; unmatched bases: 16. The CDR3, as DNA: TGTGCCAGCAGTTTACGGTCGACAGGGACGGAGATCGGTGAAGCTTTCTTT. Protein sequence: CASSLRSTGTEIGEAFF.

In nucleotides, the CDR3 is TGTGCCAGCAGCCTTTACTCCGGGACAACTGGGGCCAACGTCCTGACTTTC. This gives the protein CASSLYSGTTGANVLTF. The genes are TRBV7-9 and TRBJ2-6; tentative D call: TRBD1 (6 bases). Germline V gives CDR1 SEHNR, CDR2 FQNEAQ (reference sequence). The CDR3 is 17 residues long. V was trimmed by 5 bases and J by 2 bases, leaving 16 bases between them.

This chain connects TRBV6-1 to TRBJ2-5, with D uncertain. The germline V gene has CDR1 MNHNS and CDR2 SASEGT. Trimming removed 1 base at V and 1 base at J, with 7 bases between. This CDR3 has 14 amino acids. CDR3 DNA sequence: TGTGCCAGCAGTGAAGGGGGATCCCAAGAGACCCAGTACTTC. It codes for CASSEGGSQETQYF.

This clone occurred once. Distinct nucleotide sequences in the sample also encode this CDR3. This chain joins TRBV28 and TRBJ1-1; D is uncertain. V dropped 1 base and J dropped 0 bases, with 3 bases sitting between them. CDR1 and CDR2 from the germline V gene are MDHEN and SYDVKM. The CDR3 extends over 13 amino acids. The CDR3 bases are TGTGCCAGCAGTTTATCAGTGAACACTGAAGCTTTCTTT. As protein: CASSLSVNTEAFF.

The chain carries TRBV19 and TRBJ2-1; a weak D match, TRBD2 (6 bases). This CDR3 contains 12 residues. The ends were cut back, 5 bases at V and 10 bases at J, with 12 bases in the middle. Germline lookup yields CDR1 LNHDA and CDR2 SQIVND (reference sequence). The DNA of the CDR3 is TGTGCCAGTAGTTACCGCCGGGGGGAGCAGTTCTTC. Its translation: CASSYRRGEQFF.

The gene calls are TRBV28 and TRBJ2-7; D assignment may be TRBD1 or TRBD2 (5 bases each). The germline V gene has CDR1 MDHEN and CDR2 SYDVKM. The CDR3 length is 13 residues. Trimming cost V 5 bases and J 4 bases, with 12 bases left between them. CDR3 nucleotides: TGTGCCAGCAGTGCCGGGGCAGCTTACGAGCAGTACTTC. Translated: CASSAGAAYEQYF.

This clone was seen once. J is TRBJ2-7 and V is TRBV28, with a weak D call TRBD1 (5 bases). This CDR3 has 14 amino acids. V dropped 5 bases and J dropped 3 bases, with 14 bases sitting between them. Looked up from germline, CDR1 is MDHEN and CDR2 is SYDVKM. The DNA for the CDR3 is TGTGCCAGCAGTCTGCGACAGAGATACTACGAGCAGTACTTC. This sequence encodes CASSLRQRYYEQYF.

J is TRBJ2-1 and V is TRBV28, with 8 bases aligning to TRBD2. CDR3 length: 16 amino acids. Germline CDR1 MDHEN, CDR2 SYDVKM. V shed 4 bases and J 4 bases; nucleotides not matched to a gene: 9. The CDR3 sequence: CASSSRRKREYNEQFF. CDR3 DNA: TGTGCCAGCAGTTCCAGGAGGAAGCGGGAGTACAATGAGCAGTTCTTC.

Points on this clone: The germline gene is not matched at one end of the junction; a read error may be the cause. The V call is TRBV7-8, the J call TRBJ2-7, with a weak D call TRBD2 (6 bases). There are 13 residues in the CDR3. Germline assignment: CDR1 SGHVS and CDR2 FQNEAQ. CDR3 sequence (DNA): TGTGCCAGCTCTCTAGCGAGTGCCTACGAGCAGTGCTTC. It translates to CASSLASAYEQCF.

The chain links TRBV28 to TRBJ2-7; no firm D call. The V end lost 3 bases, the J end lost 3 bases, and 6 bases lay between the germline ends. The CDR3 has 12 residues. The germline V gene has CDR1 MDHEN and CDR2 SYDVKM. Written as DNA, the CDR3 is TGTGCCAGCAGTTTTCCCGGCTACGAGCAGTACTTC. This translates into CASSFPGYEQYF.

The V gene is TRBV28, the J gene TRBJ2-7, with D possibly matching TRBD1 (5 bases). The CDR3 length is 13 residues. Germline assignment: CDR1 MDHEN and CDR2 SYDVKM. CDR3 sequence (DNA): TGTGCGACCAGCCCGCAGGGTTCCCACGAGCAGTACTTC. Protein: CATSPQGSHEQYF. Using reference TRBV28 and TRBJ2-7 for the parts outside the CDR3, the full variable domain is DVKVTQSSRYLVKRTGEKVFLECVQDMDHENMFWYRQDPGLGLRLIYFSYDVKMKEKGDIPEGYSVSREKKERFSLILESASTNQTSMYLCATSPQGSHEQYFGPGTRLTVT.